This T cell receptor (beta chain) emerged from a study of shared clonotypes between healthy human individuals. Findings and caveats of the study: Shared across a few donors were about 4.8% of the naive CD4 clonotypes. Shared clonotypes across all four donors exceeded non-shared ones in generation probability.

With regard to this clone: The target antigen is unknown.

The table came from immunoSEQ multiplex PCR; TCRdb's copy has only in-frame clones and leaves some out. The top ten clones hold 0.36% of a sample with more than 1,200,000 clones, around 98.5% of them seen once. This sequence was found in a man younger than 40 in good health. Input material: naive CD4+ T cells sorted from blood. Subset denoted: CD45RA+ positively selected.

Written as DNA, the CDR3 is TGTGCCAGCAGCTTGGAGCTGAACAGTTTGGGGCCTACTAATGAAAAACTGTTTTTT. Its translation is CASSLELNSLGPTNEKLFF. V is TRBV7-9 and J is TRBJ1-4; a weak D match, TRBD1 (5 bases). The CDR3 runs to 19 residues. V lost 3 bases, J lost 2 bases, and 22 bases lay in between. Germline V gene lookup returns CDR1 SEHNR and CDR2 FQNEAQ (reference sequence).